The clone carrying this TCR beta chain was seen at least ten times. Antigen unknown. TCR beta libraries were made by quantitative 5'-RACE with molecular barcodes. TCRdb re-analysed the 5' RACE reads in MiXCR, keeping a single row per CDR3 protein. The sample contains roughly 120,000 distinct CDR3 sequences, roughly 13% of which appear only once. This specimen comes from a study of CD8 T cells in ankylosing spondylitis. Findings and caveats of the study: A TCR beta motif made of fewer than ten highly homologous variants seemed typical of ankylosing spondylitis blood.

The CDR3 length is 13 residues. Trimming shortened V by 4 bases and J by 6 bases, and 9 bases separated the two germline ends. Germline V CDR1 and CDR2: MNHNS, SASEGT. The origin of this receptor is a female donor with ankylosing spondylitis or in good health (not recorded which). This chain connects TRBV6-1 to TRBJ2-2; a weak D match, TRBD1 (6 bases). Material: blood, either unsorted or a sorted T cell fraction (not recorded which). CDR3 sequence reads: CASSGTGSGELFF. The CDR3 nucleotides are TGTGCCAGCAGTGGAACAGGGTCCGGGGAGCTGTTTTTT.